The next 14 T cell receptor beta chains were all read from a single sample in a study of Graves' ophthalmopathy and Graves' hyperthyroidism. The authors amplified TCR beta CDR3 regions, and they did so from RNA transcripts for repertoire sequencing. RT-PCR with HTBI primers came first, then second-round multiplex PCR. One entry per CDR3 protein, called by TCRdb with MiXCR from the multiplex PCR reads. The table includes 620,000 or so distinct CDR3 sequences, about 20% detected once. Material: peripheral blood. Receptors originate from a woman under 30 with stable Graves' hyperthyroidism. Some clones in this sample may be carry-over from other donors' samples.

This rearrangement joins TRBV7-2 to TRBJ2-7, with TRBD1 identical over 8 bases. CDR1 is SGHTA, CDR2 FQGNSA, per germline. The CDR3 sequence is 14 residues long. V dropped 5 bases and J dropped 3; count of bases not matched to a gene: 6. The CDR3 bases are TGTGCCAGCAGCGCAAGCGGACAGGGCTACGAGCAGTACTTC. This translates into CASSASGQGYEQYF. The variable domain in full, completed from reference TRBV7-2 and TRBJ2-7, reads GAGVSQSPSNKVTEKGKDVELRCDPISGHTALYWYRQSLGQGLEFLIYFQGNSAPDKSGLPSDRFSAERTGGSVSTLTIQRTQQEDSAVYLCASSASGQGYEQYFGPGTRLTVT.

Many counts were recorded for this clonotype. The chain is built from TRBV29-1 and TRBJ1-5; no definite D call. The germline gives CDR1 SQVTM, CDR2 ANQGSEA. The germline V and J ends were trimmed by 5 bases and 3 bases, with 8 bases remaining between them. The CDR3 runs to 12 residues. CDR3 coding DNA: TGCAGCGTTAGCAGCCCCAATCAGCCCCAGCATTTT. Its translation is CSVSSPNQPQHF.

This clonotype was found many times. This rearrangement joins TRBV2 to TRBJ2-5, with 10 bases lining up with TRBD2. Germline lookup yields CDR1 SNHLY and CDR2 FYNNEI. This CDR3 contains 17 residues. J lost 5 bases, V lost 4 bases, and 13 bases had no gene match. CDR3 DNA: TGTGCCAGCAGTGCCGTAGAGCCGGGACTAGCGTTGGAGACCCAGTACTTC. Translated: CASSAVEPGLALETQYF.

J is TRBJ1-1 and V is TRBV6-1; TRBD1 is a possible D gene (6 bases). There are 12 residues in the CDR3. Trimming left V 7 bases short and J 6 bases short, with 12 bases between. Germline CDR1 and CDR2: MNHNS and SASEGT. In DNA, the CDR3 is TGTGCCAGCAACCCTAGGGGGTCTGAAGCTTTCTTT. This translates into CASNPRGSEAFF.

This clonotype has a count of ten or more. CDR3 DNA: TGTGCCAGCTCACAGGGACTAGCGGGGGTACGACAAGAGACCCAGTACTTC. This encodes CASSQGLAGVRQETQYF. The rearrangement links TRBV18 to TRBJ2-5; 14 nucleotides line up with TRBD2. After removal of 4 bases from V and 2 bases from J, the junction contained 6 bases not matched to a gene. Germline CDR1 and CDR2: KGHSH and LQKENI. This CDR3 region has 17 residues.

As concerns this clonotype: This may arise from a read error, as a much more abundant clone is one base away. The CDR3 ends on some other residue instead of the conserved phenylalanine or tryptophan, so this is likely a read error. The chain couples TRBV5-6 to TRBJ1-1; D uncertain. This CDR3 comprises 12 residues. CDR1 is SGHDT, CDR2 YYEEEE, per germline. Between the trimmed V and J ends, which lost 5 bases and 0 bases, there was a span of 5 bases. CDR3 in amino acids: CASRAVNTEAFY. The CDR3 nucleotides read TGTGCCAGCAGGGCGGTGAACACTGAAGCTTTCTAT.

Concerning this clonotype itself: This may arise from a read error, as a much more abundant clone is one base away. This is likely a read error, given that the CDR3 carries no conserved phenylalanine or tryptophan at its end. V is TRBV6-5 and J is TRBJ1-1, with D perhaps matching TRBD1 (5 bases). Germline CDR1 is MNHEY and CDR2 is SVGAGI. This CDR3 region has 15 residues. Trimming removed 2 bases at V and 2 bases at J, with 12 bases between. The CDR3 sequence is CASSYAGVGNTEAFL. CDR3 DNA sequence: TGTGCCAGCAGTTACGCGGGGGTTGGAAACACTGAAGCTTTCTTG.

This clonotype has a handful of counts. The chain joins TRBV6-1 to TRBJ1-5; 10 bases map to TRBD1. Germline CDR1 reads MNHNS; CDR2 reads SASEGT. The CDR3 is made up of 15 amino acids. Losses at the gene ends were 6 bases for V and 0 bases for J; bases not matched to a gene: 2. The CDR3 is CASRRTGGSNQPQHF. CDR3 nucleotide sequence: TGTGCCAGCAGACGGACAGGGGGTAGCAATCAGCCCCAGCATTTT.

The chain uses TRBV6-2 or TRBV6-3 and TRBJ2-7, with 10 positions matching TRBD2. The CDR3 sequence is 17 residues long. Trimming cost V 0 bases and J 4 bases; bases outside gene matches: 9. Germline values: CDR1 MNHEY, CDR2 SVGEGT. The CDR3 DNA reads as TGTGCCAGCAGTTACTCCCGGCGGAATAGCGGGAGGTACGAGCAGTACTTC. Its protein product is CASSYSRRNSGRYEQYF.

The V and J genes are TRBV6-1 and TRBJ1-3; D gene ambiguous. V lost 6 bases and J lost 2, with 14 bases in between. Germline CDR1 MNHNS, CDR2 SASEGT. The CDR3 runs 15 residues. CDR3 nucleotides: TGTGCCAGCAGGGAGATGGGGAGTACTGGAAACACCATATATTTT. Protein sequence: CASREMGSTGNTIYF.

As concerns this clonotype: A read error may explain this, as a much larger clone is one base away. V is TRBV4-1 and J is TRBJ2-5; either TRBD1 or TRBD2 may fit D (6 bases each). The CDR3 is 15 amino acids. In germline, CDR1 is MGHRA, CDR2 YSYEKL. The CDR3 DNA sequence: TGCGCCAGCAGCCACCCCGGGGGCGGGGAAGAGACCCAGTGCTTC. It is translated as CASSHPGGGEETQCF.

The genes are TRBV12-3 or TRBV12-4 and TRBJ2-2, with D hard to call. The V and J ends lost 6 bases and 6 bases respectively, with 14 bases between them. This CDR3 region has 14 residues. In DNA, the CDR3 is TGTGCCAGCAGAGGTGGTCTAAACGCCGGGGAGCTGTTTTTT. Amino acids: CASRGGLNAGELFF.

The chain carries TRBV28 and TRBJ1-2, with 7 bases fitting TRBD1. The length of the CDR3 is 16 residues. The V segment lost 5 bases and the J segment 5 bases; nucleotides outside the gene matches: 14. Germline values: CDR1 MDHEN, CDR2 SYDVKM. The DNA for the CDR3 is TGTGCCAGCAGTCTCCAAGGGACAGCAAGGACATATGGCTACACCTTC. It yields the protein CASSLQGTARTYGYTF.

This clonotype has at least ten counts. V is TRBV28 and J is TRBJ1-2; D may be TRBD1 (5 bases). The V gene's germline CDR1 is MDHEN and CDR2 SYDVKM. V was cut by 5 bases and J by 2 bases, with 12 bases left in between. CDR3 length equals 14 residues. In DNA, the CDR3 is TGTGCCAGCAGTATCCCCAGACAGAACTATGGCTACACCTTC. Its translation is CASSIPRQNYGYTF.